This TCR beta chain was recovered during a study of CXCR3-negative and CXCR3-positive naive CD8 T cells. Through 5' RACE with UMI labels, the TRB cDNA libraries were prepared. With the 5' RACE reads reprocessed, TCRdb shows one record per CDR3 protein and no DNA. The sample totals approximately 100,000 distinct CDR3 sequences; its top ten clones hold 0.3% to 0.4%. Comments on this clonotype: As yet, its antigen is unknown.

CDR3 length equals 17 residues. Germline V gene lookup returns CDR1 SGHRS and CDR2 YFSETQ. General study findings and limits: TCR interaction strength was inferred from TRB CDR3 physicochemistry, as CD5 matched across naive subsets. More hydrophobic TRB CDR3s were found in CXCR3-positive naive cells than in CXCR3-negative naive cells.

The receptor comes from a human donor in good health. Some clones in this sample may be carry-over from other donors' samples. The sample taken for sequencing was naive CXCR3+ CD8+ T cells from blood. The subset here: CD45RO-CCR7+CD27+CD95- naive CD8+ T cells expressing CXCR3 (TNR3+). The chain joins TRBV5-1 to TRBJ2-1; TCRdb's assignment of TRBD2 cannot be checked, as there is no DNA. The CDR3: CASSTGKREGSYNEQFF.